This TCR beta chain comes out of a study of T cells in Graves' hyperthyroidism and ophthalmopathy (dated by TCRdb to the late 2010s). Broadly, across the study: Peripheral blood was sampled at the time of initial diagnosis, prior to any treatment. To identify TCR V-J signatures that set the groups apart, the researchers used a discovery cohort of about a hundred patients, made up of approximately 43 with Graves' ophthalmopathy and some 60 with stable Graves' hyperthyroidism. Prospective prediction of ophthalmopathy was tested in an independent validation cohort of some 20 hyperthyroidism patients and some 17 patients who later progressed to ophthalmopathy. For training and testing, the 100 patients in the discovery cohort were randomly divided in a 7:3 ratio. In more than five Graves' hyperthyroidism patients, the study also compared T-cell repertoires from thyroid tissue with T-cell repertoires from blood. Once sampling was done, hyperthyroidism patients were given methimazole at a starting dose of 30 mg daily, whereas ophthalmopathy patients were given high-dose intravenous methylprednisolone. The paper describes TCR Vbeta CDR3 sequencing of 135 peripheral blood samples, made up of about 41 ophthalmopathy patients, 70 to 75 hyperthyroidism patients and 17 progressor patients.

TCR beta CDR3 regions were amplified from RNA transcripts. The TCR CDR3 was subjected to a first round of RT-PCR using the HTBI primer set and the Qiagen OneStep RT-PCR kit. A second multiplex PCR round built the libraries, followed by size selection and purification. Sequencing of the libraries was done on an Illumina HiSeq2000 using paired-end 100 bp reads. From the authors' description of their analysis: SOAPnuke was used to process the raw data, removing reads that contained adapters or uncalled bases, had a mean Phred below 15, or lacked an exact match to the constant primer or identifier. COPE v1.2.5 was used to merge the high-quality paired reads, and each unique nucleotide sequence was defined as a clonotype. Clonotypes were aligned to IMGT TRBV, TRBD and TRBJ reference segments using MiTCR v1.1. The analysis was restricted to V-J combinations with a frequency above 0.0001, which together covered about 99% of the repertoires. A TCS score was defined as the ratio of F50 (clonal expansion) to E x V (chaos), with BLOSUM62-based TCRdist applied between CDR3 peptides within each V-J. Welch's t-statistics and random forest reduced roughly 530 V-J features to about 13, which were used in a naive Bayes classifier (R e1071). Starting from the raw public reads, TCRdb applied fastp trimming at Q25, assembled clones with MiXCR and retained in-frame beta chains. Entries that share a CDR3 protein sequence are merged under the most common genes and DNA. These V and J calls derive from TCRdb rather than the authors' analysis. The sample table shows fewer than 900,000 distinct CDR3 sequences, and around 20% are seen once. Of the sample, over 15% is held by the ten largest clones.

This clonotype was observed a few times. The clone's antigen remains unknown. No base quality information exists; no much larger clone differs at one position. Hyperthyroidism patients were aged 18 to 65 years and newly diagnosed, with disease duration of less than 2 months. Patients with uncontrolled infections, other autoimmune diseases, pregnancy or lactation were excluded. Diagnoses relied on clinical symptoms, serum thyroxine and TRAb, thyroid ultrasound and orbital computed tomography. Blood from progressor patients was drawn when they were first diagnosed with hyperthyroidism, before any ophthalmopathy symptoms appeared. PBMCs were separated from 10 ml of fresh peripheral blood using Ficoll-Paque density gradient centrifugation. Patients classed as progressors first received a Graves' hyperthyroidism diagnosis and then went on to develop ophthalmopathy during follow-up. Total RNA was extracted using Trizol reagent, and RNA quality was assessed on an Agilent 2100 Bioanalyzer.

Measured from the cysteine to the phenylalanine, the CDR3 is 15 residues long. Only CDR3 DNA remains: 45 bases, in frame from the first base. The germline V gene encodes CDR1 MNHNS and CDR2 SASEGT. Relative to germline, V is 2 bases shorter and J is 10 bases shorter, with 20 bases between their ends. Study-wide findings and limitations: In cross-validation, a model built on a 13 V-J signature told ophthalmopathy apart from stable hyperthyroidism with 85% to 90% sensitivity and about 81% specificity, and in testing the same model reached 80%/75%. In validation, the model predicted progression to ophthalmopathy with approximately 71% sensitivity and less than 80% specificity, a median of around six months before onset. Most expanded thyroid clonotypes (frequency above 0.001) were also found in blood, which suggests that blood repertoires may mirror thyroid immune responses. Sample size was not statistically predetermined, and investigators were not blinded to group allocation.

The material sequenced was blood. The sequence came from a woman aged 45-59 years with Graves' hyperthyroidism that later progressed to Graves' ophthalmopathy. The receptor chain draws on TRBV6-1 and TRBJ1-1; the D segment cannot be called with confidence. The CDR3 sequence is CASSEWGGSRIGAFF. The DNA reads TGTGCCAGCAGTGAATGGGGAGGCTCCCGCATAGGAGCTTTCTTT.